Listed here are 12 T cell receptor beta chains from one sample, sequenced in a study of blood T cell repertoires in COVID-19. Sequencing was performed with immunoSEQ multiplex PCR; in TCRdb, only in-frame clones are kept and a portion is missing. The sample has fewer than 300,000 clones; roughly nine tenths are singletons. Sequencing was carried out using peripheral blood. The receptors derive from a man between 60 and 75 years old who had recovered from COVID-19.

This rearrangement joins TRBV30 to TRBJ2-7, with D maybe TRBD2 (5 bases). Deletions cut 2 bases from V and 6 bases from J, with 14 bases between. The CDR3 contains 13 residues. Germline assignment: CDR1 GTSNPN and CDR2 SVGIG (reference sequence). The CDR3 DNA reads as TGTGCCTGGAGTAACCGTCCGGGGAGCGAGCAGTACTTC. Amino acid sequence: CAWSNRPGSEQYF. The full variable domain, completed using reference TRBV30 and TRBJ2-7, is SQTIHQWPATLVQPVGSPLSLECTVEGTSNPNLYWYRQAAGRGLQLLFYSVGIGQISSEVPQNLSASRPQDRQFILSSKKLLLSDSGFYLCAWSNRPGSEQYFGPGTRLTVT.

The chain joins TRBV2 to TRBJ1-2; TRBD1 matches 9 bases. The CDR3 totals 14 residues. Germline V CDR1 and CDR2: SNHLY, FYNNEI. Trimming took 6 bases from V and 2 from J; bases not matched to a gene: 4. CDR3 DNA sequence: TGTGCCAGCAGGGGGACAGGGTTAAACTATGGCTACACCTTC. Protein: CASRGTGLNYGYTF.

The chain links TRBV30 to TRBJ2-1; 7 bases match TRBD2. Trimming removed 5 bases from V and 6 bases from J; junction bases left unmatched: 4. Germline CDR1 is GTSNPN and CDR2 is SVGIG (reference sequence). CDR3 length: 12 amino acids. CDR3 in DNA: TGTGCCTGGTGGACGGGGGGCAATGAGCAGTTCTTC. Protein product: CAWWTGGNEQFF.

This sequence joins TRBV5-1 and TRBJ1-2, with D hard to call. V lost 0 bases and J 6 bases, leaving 15 bases between the germline ends. The CDR3 is 15 amino acids. Germline V gene data show CDR1 as SGHRS and CDR2 as YFSETQ. The CDR3 is CASSLALGERDGYTF. The CDR3 bases are TGCGCCAGCAGCTTGGCCTTGGGAGAGCGCGATGGCTACACCTTC.

This clone was seen a single time. The gene calls are TRBV6-5 and TRBJ1-1; D is unclear. CDR1 is MNHEY, CDR2 SVGAGI, per germline. The CDR3 runs 13 residues. Trimming took 4 bases from V and 1 from J, leaving 7 bases between them. The CDR3 here is CASSLRENTEAFF. DNA of the CDR3: TGTGCCAGCAGTTTACGGGAGAACACTGAAGCTTTCTTT.

The chain combines TRBV12-3 or TRBV12-4 with TRBJ2-5, with TRBD2 matching 11 bases. CDR3 size: 13 residues. Losses at the gene ends were 4 bases for V and 11 bases for J; bases not matched to a gene: 6. The CDR3 DNA sequence: TGTGCCAGCAGTTCTAGCGGGGGGCCCCATCAGTACTTC. Its protein product is CASSSSGGPHQYF.

The V gene is TRBV4-2, the J gene TRBJ1-2, with TRBD1 matching over 9 bases. CDR1 and CDR2 from the germline V gene are LGHNA and YNFKEQ. The CDR3 runs to 16 residues. The junction had 2 bases not matched to a gene; V was cut back by 0 bases and J by 0 bases. The CDR3 sequence: CASSQDGTGTNYGYTF. As DNA, the CDR3 is TGTGCCAGCAGCCAAGATGGGACAGGGACTAACTATGGCTACACCTTC.

The chain combines TRBV29-1 with TRBJ2-7; TRBD2 might be the D (6 bases). V was trimmed by 8 bases and J by 3 bases, leaving 11 bases between them. The CDR3 length is 11 residues. The V gene's germline CDR1 is SQVTM and CDR2 ANQGSEA. CDR3 residues: CSFRGIYEQYF. CDR3 nucleotide sequence: TGCAGCTTTCGGGGGATCTACGAGCAGTACTTC.

This clone turned up a few times. The V call is TRBV11-2, the J call TRBJ2-2, with 7 positions matching TRBD1. V trimming: 3 bases; J trimming: 0 bases; junction bases outside the gene matches: 7. Germline CDR1 is SGHAT and CDR2 is FQNNGV. CDR3 length equals 17 residues. In nucleotides, the CDR3 is TGTGCCAGCAGCTTGAGGGGGCAGGGGGCGAACACCGGGGAGCTGTTTTTT. Residues: CASSLRGQGANTGELFF.

J is TRBJ1-4 and V is TRBV5-1, with TRBD1 as a possible D gene (5 bases). This CDR3 is built from 14 residues. In germline, CDR1 is SGHRS, CDR2 YFSETQ. Trimming shortened V by 4 bases and J by 4 bases, and 11 bases separated the two germline ends. DNA of the CDR3: TGCGCCAGCAGCACCCAGGGAATTAATGAAAAACTGTTTTTT. Protein sequence: CASSTQGINEKLFF.

The chain carries TRBV5-1 and TRBJ1-2, with 10 nucleotides matching TRBD1. The germline V gene has CDR1 SGHRS and CDR2 YFSETQ. J lost 5 bases, V lost 4 bases, and 2 bases had no gene match. The CDR3 contains 13 residues. The CDR3 region is CASSVDRGYGYTF. CDR3 DNA sequence: TGCGCCAGCAGCGTGGACAGGGGGTATGGCTACACCTTC. Variable domain in full (rest from reference TRBV5-1 and TRBJ1-2): KAGVTQTPRYLIKTRGQQVTLSCSPISGHRSVSWYQQTPGQGLQFLFEYFSETQRNKGNFPGRFSGRQFSNSRSEMNVSTLELGDSALYLCASSVDRGYGYTFGSGTRLTVV.

The V gene is TRBV6-5, the J gene TRBJ2-7; 7 nucleotides align to TRBD1. The germline CDR1 and CDR2 sequences are MNHEY and SVGAGI. The CDR3 contains 15 residues. V trimming: 5 bases; J trimming: 0 bases; junction bases outside the gene matches: 7. The CDR3 protein is CASSPGQLVSYEQYF. The CDR3 region has the DNA TGTGCCAGCAGTCCGGGACAGCTCGTCTCCTACGAGCAGTACTTC.